What follows are 18 T cell receptor beta chains derived from one specimen sequenced in a study of cytomegalovirus exposure and HLA in healthy donors. The study ran its PCR with 60 Vbeta and 13 Jbeta primers. Sequencing used immunoSEQ multiplex PCR; TCRdb keeps in-frame clones, though not all of them. The data show approximately 120,000 clones, about three quarters seen once. What was sequenced was PBMCs. The source of these receptors is a woman under 40 in good health and CMV-seronegative.

Here the CDR3 DNA reads TGTGCCAGCACTTCTAGACGGGTGCCGCGTAATTCACCCCTCCACTTT. It yields the protein CASTSRRVPRNSPLHF. The chain links TRBV28 to TRBJ1-6; D is unclear. With 7 bases removed from V and 6 bases from J, the gap between germline ends came to 19 bases. Germline CDR1 and CDR2: MDHEN and SYDVKM. This CDR3 has 16 amino acids.

This chain joins TRBV19 and TRBJ1-5, with D unresolved. Germline V gene data show CDR1 as LNHDA and CDR2 as SQIVND (reference sequence). Trimming took 1 base from V and 5 from J, leaving 6 bases between them. The CDR3 is 13 amino acids. The DNA for the CDR3 is TGTGCCAGTAGTATAGTGGGAGATCAGCCCCAGCATTTT. Translated, it gives CASSIVGDQPQHF.

This chain links TRBV6-6 with TRBJ1-5, with D unclear. Trimming took off 6 bases at V and 6 bases at J, with 12 bases between the two ends. Germline V gives CDR1 MNHNY, CDR2 SVGAGI (reference sequence). This CDR3 is built from 13 residues. The CDR3: CASRPLYVQPQHF. The CDR3 DNA is TGTGCCAGCAGGCCCCTATACGTTCAGCCCCAGCATTTT.

This rearrangement joins TRBV28 to TRBJ2-7, with a weak D call TRBD1 (7 bases). CDR1 is MDHEN, CDR2 SYDVKM, per germline. V lost 4 bases to trimming and J lost 3 bases, with 16 bases between them. The CDR3 contains 15 residues. The CDR3 DNA sequence: TGTGCCAGCAGTTACGGGAGCCCAGGGGGCTACGAGCAGTACTTC. Translation gives CASSYGSPGGYEQYF.

This clone turned up a few times. J is TRBJ1-6 and V is TRBV6-5; possibly TRBD1 for D (5 bases). Trimming removed 2 bases at V and 5 bases at J, with 7 bases between. CDR1 and CDR2 (germline): MNHEY, SVGAGI. The CDR3 sequence is 14 residues long. DNA of the CDR3: TGTGCCAGCAGTTACCTGGGGCATAATTCACCCCTCCACTTT. It is translated as CASSYLGHNSPLHF.

The chain combines TRBV18 with TRBJ1-2; D is ambiguous. Trimming removed 2 bases from V and 4 bases from J, with 8 bases in between. This CDR3 spans 13 amino acids. CDR1 is KGHSH and CDR2 is LQKENI in the germline V gene. The DNA of the CDR3 is TGTGCCAGCTCACCAGGGCCGGCCTATGGCTACACCTTC. It is translated as CASSPGPAYGYTF.

This rearrangement joins TRBV5-1 to TRBJ1-3; 10 bases align to TRBD1. The germline gives CDR1 SGHRS, CDR2 YFSETQ. The J segment lost 1 base and the V segment lost 1 base, leaving 2 bases of the junction unmatched. This CDR3 has 16 amino acids. CDR3 residues: CASSLRTGGSGNTIYF. CDR3 sequence (DNA): TGCGCCAGCAGCTTGAGGACAGGGGGATCTGGAAACACCATATATTTT.

The chain carries TRBV5-1 and TRBJ2-2; TRBD2 matches at 9 bases. Per the germline V gene, CDR1 is SGHRS and CDR2 is YFSETQ. V lost 3 bases to trimming and J lost 4 bases; unmatched junction nucleotides: 10. The CDR3 is 17 amino acids. The CDR3 region has the DNA TGCGCCAGCAGCTGGGAGCGGGGGGCCGGGGTCACCGGGGAGCTGTTTTTT. Translated, it gives CASSWERGAGVTGELFF.

The chain couples TRBV6-6 to TRBJ1-5; a weak D match, TRBD1 (6 bases). V lost 6 bases, J lost 6 bases, and 12 bases lay in between. CDR1 is MNHNY and CDR2 is SVGAGI in the germline V gene (reference sequence). The length of the CDR3 is 13 residues. The CDR3 sequence is CASSTQGTQPQHF. The CDR3 bases are TGTGCCAGCAGCACACAGGGAACTCAGCCCCAGCATTTT.

The chain joins TRBV10-3 to TRBJ2-3, with 9 bases that match TRBD1. The ends lost 4 bases at V and 0 bases at J; junction bases unmatched: 8. The CDR3 runs to 17 residues. Per the germline V gene, CDR1 is ENHRY and CDR2 is SYGVKD. The CDR3 bases are TGTGCCATCAGTGTCCGGACCGGGACAGGGAGCACAGATACGCAGTATTTT. It translates to CAISVRTGTGSTDTQYF.

The gene calls are TRBV29-1 and TRBJ2-3; TRBD1 is a possible D gene (8 bases). V lost 8 bases and J lost 4, with 19 bases in between. Germline lookup yields CDR1 SQVTM and CDR2 ANQGSEA. This CDR3 comprises 14 residues. The CDR3 nucleotides read TGCAGCTCAAGCGGGGCAGGGGGCGCAGATACGCAGTATTTT. Its protein is CSSSGAGGADTQYF.

The chain uses TRBV9 and TRBJ1-4; D is undetermined. The germline V gene encodes CDR1 SGDLS and CDR2 YYNGEE. V lost 0 bases, J lost 5 bases, and 8 bases lay in between. This CDR3 is 14 amino acids long. The CDR3 spells CASSVGLLNEKLFF. The CDR3 DNA reads TGTGCCAGCAGCGTAGGACTGTTGAATGAAAAACTGTTTTTT. Supplemented by reference TRBV9 and TRBJ1-4, the full variable domain reads DSGVTQTPKHLITATGQRVTLRCSPRSGDLSVYWYQQSLDQGLQFLIQYYNGEERAKGNILERFSAQQFPDLHSELNLSSLELGDSALYFCASSVGLLNEKLFFGSGTQLSVL.

This chain links TRBV28 with TRBJ2-3, with D possibly TRBD1 on 6 matching bases. V was clipped by 5 bases and J by 0 bases, with 12 bases between them. The CDR3 totals 15 residues. The germline gives CDR1 MDHEN, CDR2 SYDVKM. The CDR3 DNA follows: TGTGCCAGCAGTCCCCTAGGGGGAAGCACAGATACGCAGTATTTT. It encodes CASSPLGGSTDTQYF.

This chain links TRBV6-6 with TRBJ1-4, with 9 positions matching TRBD1. The V gene end was trimmed by 5 bases and the J gene end by 6 bases; junction bases not matched to a gene: 7. Germline V gene sequence: CDR1 MNHNY, CDR2 SVGAGI (reference sequence). The CDR3 is 15 amino acids. The CDR3 spells CASSTGTGIDEKLFF. The CDR3 DNA reads TGTGCCAGCAGTACCGGGACAGGGATTGATGAAAAACTGTTTTTT.

V is TRBV2 and J is TRBJ1-3; D not resolved. The CDR3 extends over 13 amino acids. CDR1 is SNHLY and CDR2 is FYNNEI in the germline V gene. V dropped 1 base and J dropped 8 bases, with 9 bases sitting between them. The CDR3 reads CASSEERDDTIYF. The CDR3 nucleotides read TGTGCCAGCAGTGAAGAGAGGGATGACACCATATATTTT.

J is TRBJ2-1 and V is TRBV7-9, with 12 bases aligning to TRBD2. In germline, CDR1 is SEHNR, CDR2 FQNEAQ (reference sequence). The trim removed 1 base at V and 7 bases at J, leaving 8 bases unmatched. CDR3 length equals 17 residues. CDR3 sequence (DNA): TGTGCCAGCAGCTTAGGGACTAGCGGGACCCCTGGAAATGAGCAGTTCTTC. It specifies CASSLGTSGTPGNEQFF.

Regarding this clone: The junction departs from germline at one end; a sequencing error may be responsible. The sample holds other DNA sequences that translate to the same CDR3. This chain uses TRBV9 with TRBJ1-4; 9 bases match TRBD1. The V gene's germline CDR1 is SGDLS and CDR2 YYNGEE. CDR3 length equals 19 residues. In nucleotides, the CDR3 is TGCGCCAGCAGCGCGGATAAGGACAGGGGTGGAATCGGGATAGAAAAACTGTTTTTT. Amino acids: CASSADKDRGGIGIEKLFF.

The V call is TRBV10-1, the J call TRBJ2-7, with 11 nucleotides matching TRBD1. After removal of 0 bases from V and 4 bases from J, the junction contained 2 bases not matched to a gene. The CDR3 covers 15 residues. Germline assignment: CDR1 WNHNN and CDR2 SYGVQD (reference sequence). CDR3 sequence: CASSESGTGGYEQYF. In DNA form, the CDR3 reads TGCGCCAGCAGTGAGTCCGGGACAGGGGGGTACGAGCAGTACTTC.